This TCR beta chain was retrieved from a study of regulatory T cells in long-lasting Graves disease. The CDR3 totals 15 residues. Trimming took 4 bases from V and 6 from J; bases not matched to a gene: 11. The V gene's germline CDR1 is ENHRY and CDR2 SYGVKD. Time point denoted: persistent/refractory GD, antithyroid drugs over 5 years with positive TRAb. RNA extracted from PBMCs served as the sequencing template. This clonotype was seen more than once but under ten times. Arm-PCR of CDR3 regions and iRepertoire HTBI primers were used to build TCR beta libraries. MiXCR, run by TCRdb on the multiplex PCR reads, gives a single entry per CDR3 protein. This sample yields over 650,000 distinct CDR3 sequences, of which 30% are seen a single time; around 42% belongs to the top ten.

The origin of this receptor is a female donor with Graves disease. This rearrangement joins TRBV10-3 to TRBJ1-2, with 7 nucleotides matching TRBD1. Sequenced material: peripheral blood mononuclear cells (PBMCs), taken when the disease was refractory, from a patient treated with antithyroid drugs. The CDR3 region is CAISGGLGGGDGYTF. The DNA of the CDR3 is TGTGCCATCAGTGGAGGCCTTGGAGGGGGCGATGGCTACACCTTC.